These 22 T cell receptor beta chains share one sample of origin, sequenced in a study of glioma-infiltrating T cells. Using RNA template, CDR3s of TCR alpha and beta were amplified with iRepertoire arm-PCR. One entry per CDR3 protein results from TCRdb running MiXCR on the multiplex PCR reads. The profile covers approximately 120,000 distinct CDR3 sequences, with about 25% appearing a single time and roughly 37% taken by the ten largest. Source material: glioma tissue, nonneoplastic brain tissue, or PBMCs (not recorded which). The source of these receptors is a human donor with low-grade glioma or glioblastoma, undergoing nonglioma brain surgery, or in good health (not recorded which).

There are many counts of this clonotype. V gene TRBV29-1 combines with J gene TRBJ1-5; possible D gene TRBD1, 5 bases. There are 14 residues in the CDR3. Germline loops: CDR1 SQVTM, CDR2 ANQGSEA. Trimming took 7 bases from V and 1 from J, leaving 14 bases between them. The CDR3 coding sequence is TGCAGCGGCCCCTCAGGGTCCAGCAATCAGCCCCAGCATTTT. Translated, it gives CSGPSGSSNQPQHF.

This clonotype has a count of ten or more. V and J are TRBV6-2 or TRBV6-3 and TRBJ2-7; 13 bases are a match to TRBD2. Germline loops: CDR1 MNHEY, CDR2 SVGEGT. The CDR3 extends over 16 amino acids. V was clipped by 2 bases and J by 5 bases; unmatched bases: 6. CDR3 sequence (DNA): TGTGCCAGCAGTTACGAACTAGCGGGAGGGCTCGACGAGCAGTACTTC. Protein sequence: CASSYELAGGLDEQYF.

This clonotype showed up many times. The chain uses TRBV20-1 and TRBJ1-5, with a tentative D call TRBD1 (5 bases). Germline-derived CDR1 and CDR2 are DFQATT and SNEGSKA (reference sequence). This CDR3 is built from 14 residues. V dropped 6 bases and J dropped 7 bases, with 19 bases sitting between them. The DNA of the CDR3 is TGCAGTGCCTTCCGACCGGGGGGAGAACAGCCCCAGCATTTT. It is translated as CSAFRPGGEQPQHF.

This clonotype was counted many times. The chain is built from TRBV29-1 and TRBJ2-1, with a tentative D call TRBD1 (5 bases). The CDR3 is 13 residues long. The ends were cut back, 3 bases at V and 8 bases at J, with 14 bases in the middle. Germline V gene lookup returns CDR1 SQVTM and CDR2 ANQGSEA. CDR3 in amino acids: CSVDIGALDEQFF. CDR3 coding DNA: TGCAGCGTTGATATTGGGGCCTTGGATGAGCAGTTCTTC.

At least ten counts were recorded for this clonotype. The chain has TRBV7-2 and TRBJ2-3, with D hard to call. V dropped 2 bases and J dropped 3 bases, with 3 bases sitting between them. The CDR3 extends over 12 amino acids. Germline V gives CDR1 SGHTA, CDR2 FQGNSA. The chain's CDR3 is CASSLITDTQYF. DNA for the CDR3: TGTGCCAGCAGCTTAATAACAGATACGCAGTATTTT.

This clonotype occurred many times. The genes are TRBV5-1 and TRBJ2-3; 10 nucleotides agree with TRBD2. The junction had 13 bases not matched to a gene; V was cut back by 0 bases and J by 6 bases. Germline V gene lookup returns CDR1 SGHRS and CDR2 YFSETQ. CDR3 size: 18 residues. The CDR3 region is CASSLDLRSSGGPDTQYF. CDR3 nucleotide sequence: TGCGCCAGCAGCTTGGATCTCCGCTCTAGCGGGGGACCTGATACGCAGTATTTT. Complete variable domain (other parts from reference TRBV5-1 and TRBJ2-3): KAGVTQTPRYLIKTRGQQVTLSCSPISGHRSVSWYQQTPGQGLQFLFEYFSETQRNKGNFPGRFSGRQFSNSRSEMNVSTLELGDSALYLCASSLDLRSSGGPDTQYFGPGTRLTVL.

Comments on this clonotype: The germline gene is not matched at one end of the junction; a read error may be the cause. V is TRBV7-2 and J is TRBJ1-1; D is perhaps TRBD1 (5 bases). The CDR3 runs 17 residues. From germline, CDR1 is SGHTA and CDR2 FQGNSA. The CDR3 sequence is CASALGAVGVVGTEAIF. The CDR3 nucleotides read TGCGCCAGCGCCCTTGGGGCGGTGGGTGTAGTTGGCACTGAAGCTATCTTT.

V is TRBV3-1 and J is TRBJ2-7; TRBD2 aligns across 11 bases. V dropped 4 bases and J dropped 6; count of bases not matched to a gene: 5. Germline lookup yields CDR1 LGHDT and CDR2 YNNKEL (reference sequence). The CDR3 sequence is 14 residues long. The CDR3 sequence is CASSLNSGRAEQYF. DNA for the CDR3: TGTGCCAGCAGCCTAAATAGCGGGAGGGCCGAGCAGTACTTC.

This clonotype occurred many times. The chain has TRBV20-1 and TRBJ1-1, with D possibly matching TRBD1 (5 bases). V was shortened by 0 bases and J by 1 base, with 15 bases between the two germline ends. The CDR3 length is 16 residues. Germline CDR1 DFQATT, CDR2 SNEGSKA (reference sequence). CDR3 residues: CSARDPRRTPNTEAFF. The CDR3 DNA follows: TGCAGTGCTAGAGATCCACGTAGGACACCGAACACTGAAGCTTTCTTT.

Comment on this clonotype: A much larger clonotype is one base distant, so this may be a read error. This chain connects TRBV29-1 to TRBJ1-1; possibly TRBD1 for D (5 bases). V gave up 4 bases and J gave up 0 bases, with 9 bases separating them. This CDR3 has 13 residues. Germline V lookup: CDR1 SQVTM, CDR2 ANQGSEA. The CDR3 DNA reads as TGCAGCGTTGGACAGAGCATGAACACTGAAGCTTTCTTT. Protein sequence: CSVGQSMNTEAFF. The whole variable domain, remainder taken from reference TRBV29-1 and TRBJ1-1, is SAVISQKPSRDICQRGTSLTIQCQVDSQVTMMFWYRQQPGQSLTLIATANQGSEATYESGFVIDKFPISRPNLTFSTLTVSNMSPEDSSIYLCSVGQSMNTEAFFGQGTRLTVV.

This clonotype has a count of ten or more. The rearrangement links TRBV7-9 to TRBJ1-4; the match to TRBD1 covers 7 bases. The germline gives CDR1 SEHNR, CDR2 FQNEAQ (reference sequence). The length of the CDR3 is 14 residues. V lost 1 base to trimming and J lost 10 bases; unmatched junction nucleotides: 6. CDR3 in amino acids: CASSLDRGGVKLFF. CDR3 nucleotides: TGTGCCAGCAGCTTAGACAGGGGAGGAGTAAAACTGTTTTTT. The variable domain in full, completed from reference TRBV7-9 and TRBJ1-4, reads DTGVSQNPRHKITKRGQNVTFRCDPISEHNRLYWYRQTLGQGPEFLTYFQNEAQLEKSRLLSDRFSAERPKGSFSTLEIQRTEQGDSAMYLCASSLDRGGVKLFFGSGTQLSVL.

This clonotype was seen ten or more times. The chain carries TRBV5-8 and TRBJ2-7; tentatively, D is TRBD1 (6 bases). Germline assignment: CDR1 SGHTS and CDR2 YDEGEE. V lost 4 bases, J lost 4 bases, and 12 bases lay in between. The CDR3 contains 13 residues. The CDR3 DNA is TGTGCCAGCAGCCGAGGACAGATGTACGAGCAGTACTTC. Protein sequence: CASSRGQMYEQYF.

This chain links TRBV30 with TRBJ1-3; D gene ambiguous. V shed 0 bases and J shed 8 bases, with 14 bases lying between them. The CDR3 is 14 amino acids. The germline V gene has CDR1 GTSNPN and CDR2 SVGIG (reference sequence). The CDR3 nucleotides read TGTGCCTGGAGTGTACAAAGGGTTACGTACACCATATATTTT. This translates into CAWSVQRVTYTIYF.

This clonotype was picked up many times. V usage is TRBV11-1 and J usage is TRBJ1-1; no reliable D call. V was shortened by 3 bases and J by 1 base, with 9 bases between the two germline ends. CDR1 is SGHAT and CDR2 is FQDESV in the germline V gene (reference sequence). The CDR3 totals 14 residues. CDR3 in amino acids: CASSFNYGNTEAFF. CDR3 DNA sequence: TGTGCCAGCAGCTTTAACTATGGGAACACTGAAGCTTTCTTT.

This clonotype was seen repeatedly, ten times or more. V gene TRBV5-1 combines with J gene TRBJ2-1; the match to TRBD2 covers 14 bases. Germline trimming cut 3 bases from V and 2 bases from J; bases unmatched to any gene: 1. Germline assignment: CDR1 SGHRS and CDR2 YFSETQ. This CDR3 spans 16 amino acids. This chain's CDR3 is CASSWGLAGAYNEQFF. In nucleotides, the CDR3 is TGCGCCAGCAGCTGGGGACTAGCGGGAGCCTACAATGAGCAGTTCTTC.

This clonotype was found many times. V and J are TRBV6-2 or TRBV6-3 and TRBJ2-7; D might be TRBD2 (5 bases). Germline V gives CDR1 MNHEY, CDR2 SVGEGT. V lost 0 bases, J lost 6 bases, and 24 bases lay in between. The CDR3 consists of 18 residues. CDR3 DNA: TGTGCCAGCAGTTACTCCGATGGATCACTCGGGATGTTGGTCGAGCAGTACTTC. This translates into CASSYSDGSLGMLVEQYF.

This clonotype was recorded many times. The genes are TRBV7-2 and TRBJ1-1; no firm D call. From germline, CDR1 is SGHTA and CDR2 FQGNSA. This CDR3 contains 13 residues. Trimming took 3 bases from V and 7 from J, leaving 12 bases between them. DNA for the CDR3: TGTGCCAGCAGCTTTTACCTATCTGGTGAAGCTTTCTTT. Translation gives CASSFYLSGEAFF.

This clonotype was seen repeatedly, ten times or more. V usage is TRBV7-2 and J usage is TRBJ1-1; possible D gene TRBD1, 6 bases. This CDR3 has 16 residues. Germline V gene lookup returns CDR1 SGHTA and CDR2 FQGNSA. Trimming stripped 2 bases from V and 0 bases from J, with 13 bases between. The CDR3 DNA reads as TGTGCCAGCAGCTTATATCCAGGGGCGTTGAACACTGAAGCTTTCTTT. The encoded protein is CASSLYPGALNTEAFF.

This clonotype was detected ten times or more. V gene TRBV20-1 combines with J gene TRBJ2-1; D remains ambiguous. This CDR3 contains 14 residues. Germline V lookup: CDR1 DFQATT, CDR2 SNEGSKA (reference sequence). Trimming left V 1 base short and J 4 bases short, with 11 bases between. CDR3 DNA: TGCAGTGCTAGAGCGAACTCCCCATACAATGAGCAGTTCTTC. Its translation is CSARANSPYNEQFF.

This clonotype was detected ten times or more. The chain combines TRBV5-1 with TRBJ1-5; D is ambiguous. Trimming pared 0 bases from V and 5 bases from J, leaving 9 bases between. CDR3 length: 14 residues. CDR1 and CDR2 (germline): SGHRS, YFSETQ. This CDR3 is CASSLESQDQPQHF. The CDR3 region has the DNA TGCGCCAGCAGCTTGGAGTCGCAGGATCAGCCCCAGCATTTT.

This clonotype was seen a handful of times. This chain connects TRBV4-3 to TRBJ2-1; 8 bases match TRBD1. With V trimmed by 4 bases and J by 4 bases, 9 bases remained unmatched. CDR1 is LGHNA, CDR2 YSLEER, per germline. The CDR3 totals 16 residues. CDR3 sequence: CASSPVTGVKYNEQFF. In DNA form, the CDR3 reads TGCGCCAGCAGCCCCGTGACAGGGGTGAAATACAATGAGCAGTTCTTC.

Notes on this clonotype: It may be a read error: a sequence one base away is much more abundant. The J gene is TRBJ1-3, the V gene TRBV4-3; weak D call: TRBD1 (6 bases). The germline V gene encodes CDR1 LGHNA and CDR2 YSLEER. This CDR3 has 15 residues. The CDR3 reads CASSLQGSGGNAIYF. The DNA of the CDR3 is TGCGCCAGCAGCCTACAGGGAAGTGGTGGAAACGCCATATATTTT.